This T cell receptor beta chain was identified in a study of shared clonotypes between healthy human individuals (dated by TCRdb to the early 2020s). Some background on the complete study: The cohort comprised two women and three men aged 18 to 49 years. Between about 0.8 and 9 billion PBMCs per donor were obtained by leukapheresis. Blood TCR repertoires of five healthy adults were deeply sequenced to estimate repertoire size and the extent of clonotype sharing between individuals. For each donor, CD4 naive and CD4 memory were each given three plates, CD8 naive was given two plates, and CD8 memory was given one plate. To increase sequencing depth and limit assay-specific biases, different laboratories used diverse techniques to prepare libraries and sequence TCR repertoires.

From the cysteine through the phenylalanine, the CDR3 covers 15 amino acids. Just the 45-base CDR3 DNA is kept, in frame starting at base 1. The germline V gene encodes CDR1 SNHLY and CDR2 FYNNEI. Relative to germline, V is 1 base shorter and J is 5 bases shorter, with 15 bases between their ends. As for this clone: It lacks a known antigen. No much larger clone is present one base from it, and per-base qualities are unavailable.

Using the deep immunoSEQ assay, TCR CDR3 regions were amplified from genomic DNA by multiplex PCR. Extracted genomic DNA from each cell subset was distributed evenly across all wells of several immunoSEQ 96-well plates, and each plate was treated as a replicate. For sorted subsets, about 200 ng genomic DNA, equal to 30,000 or so T cell genomes, was loaded into each replicate PCR. Purified libraries were measured with a Qubit 3.0 fluorometer, size-checked on a Bioanalyzer 2100, and measured again with the KAPA Library Quantification kit. Every immunoSEQ 96-well plate was sequenced on a separate single-read 150-cycle Illumina NextSeq 550 flow cell. The authors processed their data as follows. The immunoSEQ output contained only junctional sequences without quality scores, so filtering could not match that applied to full-length reads. To assign V/J genes and CDR3, sequences were annotated using PyIR, a Python wrapper for IgBLAST v1.9, with IMGT germline references. Reads were removed for weak V/J assignments (E-value above 1e-6), missing CDR3, stop codons, out-of-frame junctions, or ambiguous translated residues. V3J clonotypes were defined as sequences sharing an identical inferred V gene, J gene, and CDR3 amino acid sequence. The percentage overlap between two repertoires was calculated by dividing the number of shared unique clonotypes by the size of the smaller repertoire. Repertoire richness was assessed with RTK rarefaction, the Chao1 estimator, and Recon v2.1 estimates of unobserved clonotypes. Generation probabilities for all TCRbeta clonotypes obtained by the gDNA method from four donors were computed using OLGA. Sourced from immuneACCESS, this table was stored by TCRdb with only in-frame sequences that have V and J called. A share of the clones is absent; for the studies checked, an unresolved V gene accounts for under half, and the remainder has no known explanation. V and J calls and clone size are given by that table; D and trimming were obtained from the DNA. The sample table contains under 1 million clones; only one count was recorded for about 97% of them. The ten largest make up approximately 0.2% of the sample.

Overall study outcomes, separate from this receptor: Even with the large sequencing depth, rarefaction of the sorted-subset datasets indicated that sequencing was incomplete. When four donors were compared, the shared fraction of clonotypes was around 4.6% for naive CD4, less than 4% for naive CD8, roughly 2.5% for memory CD4, and 0.35% to 0.4% for memory CD8. Because the study included only a small number of donors, the genetic and exposure-history diversity represented was limited. Pairwise subsampling led to the expectation that sequencing depth would affect the degree of clonotype sharing among donors. Sampling was restricted to blood, and TCR repertoires in tissues likely differ from the TCR repertoires found in blood. Estimated clonotype richness was generally larger for naive than for memory subsets. Compared with non-shared clonotypes, the clonotypes found in all four sorted-subset donors had higher generation probabilities.

CD8 naive samples were CD45RO-negative cells positively selected for CCR7, giving a CD45RA+CCR7+ population that excluded TemRA cells. The donors were healthy, HIV-negative adults who had no recently reported acute infections or vaccinations. Every donor was a Caucasian adult residing in Nashville, Tennessee, USA. After blood collection by leukapheresis, PBMCs were isolated using Ficoll-Histopaque density gradient centrifugation and then cryopreserved in the vapor phase of liquid nitrogen. Analytical flow cytometry was used to check the purity and quantity of every magnetically sorted T cell population. From each sorted fraction, genomic DNA was isolated and quantified by UV absorbance on a Nanodrop 2000c.

The chain links TRBV2 with TRBJ2-7; TRBD2 could be the D gene, as 6 bases match. The sequence derives from a young man in good health. The specimen sequenced was naive CD8+ T cells sorted from blood. Read against the paper, the sample's cell subset or site label means: CD45RA+CCR7+. The CDR3 region has the sequence CASSEGYGGADEQYF. The DNA sequence is given as TGTGCCAGCAGTGAAGGGTACGGCGGGGCGGACGAGCAGTACTTC.